These 11 T cell receptor beta chains were sequenced from one sample in a study of blood T cell repertoires in COVID-19. Libraries were prepared by immunoSEQ multiplex PCR; TCRdb keeps only in-frame clonotypes and omits some of them. The top ten hold 3.5% to 5% of the sample, which has about 200,000 clones, 80% to 90% seen once. Sequenced: peripheral blood. These receptors all come from a man aged 50 to 59 with acute or convalescent COVID-19.

The chain couples TRBV3-1 (or the pseudogene TRBV3-2) to TRBJ1-6, with a tentative D call TRBD1 (5 bases). CDR1 is LGHDT, CDR2 YNNKEL, per germline (reference sequence). CDR3 length: 17 residues. Trimming took off 4 bases at V and 10 bases at J, with 23 bases between the two ends. The CDR3 coding sequence is TGTGCCAGCAGCCCTTCGGGGGTGGTGGGCCCAATGTCACCCCTCCACTTT. It codes for CASSPSGVVGPMSPLHF.

This clone showed up just a few times. This sequence joins TRBV11-2 and TRBJ2-7, with D possibly matching TRBD2 (5 bases). Germline V CDR1 and CDR2: SGHAT, FQNNGV. V lost 5 bases and J lost 6, with 8 bases in between. The CDR3 contains 11 residues. CDR3 residues: CASSGGPEQYF. In nucleotides, the CDR3 is TGTGCCAGCAGCGGAGGACCCGAGCAGTACTTC.

The chain is built from TRBV18 and TRBJ2-2, with a tentative D call TRBD1 (5 bases). This CDR3 has 15 residues. CDR1 and CDR2 (germline): KGHSH, LQKENI. The ends were cut back, 3 bases at V and 4 bases at J, with 12 bases in the middle. This CDR3 is CASSPGQIGTGELFF. The CDR3 region has the DNA TGTGCCAGCTCACCGGGGCAGATTGGCACCGGGGAGCTGTTTTTT.

The chain couples TRBV5-6 to TRBJ2-3; D not certain. V lost 1 base to trimming and J lost 1 base, with 7 bases between them. Per germline, CDR1 SGHDT and CDR2 YYEEEE. This CDR3 comprises 14 residues. The CDR3, as DNA: TGTGCCAGCAGCTTGAGACTCCGCACAGATACGCAGTATTTT. Translation gives CASSLRLRTDTQYF.

This clone showed up just once. This chain links TRBV3-1 (or the pseudogene TRBV3-2) with TRBJ1-6, with 7 positions matching TRBD1. The V gene end was trimmed by 5 bases and the J gene end by 9 bases; junction bases not matched to a gene: 7. From germline, CDR1 is LGHDT and CDR2 YNNKEL (reference sequence). The CDR3 covers 14 residues. The CDR3 DNA reads TGTGCCAGCAGCACCACAGGGGTCGCTTCACCCCTCCACTTT. It encodes CASSTTGVASPLHF.

The chain is built from TRBV5-1 and TRBJ1-2; 9 bases are a match to TRBD1. Trimming removed 4 bases from V and 2 bases from J; junction bases left unmatched: 6. CDR3 size: 15 residues. Germline V gene data show CDR1 as SGHRS and CDR2 as YFSETQ. The CDR3 nucleotides are TGCGCCAGCAGCCCTGGAGGGACAGGGAACTATGGCTACACCTTC. Its protein product is CASSPGGTGNYGYTF. The complete variable domain, with remaining parts taken from reference TRBV5-1 and TRBJ1-2, reads KAGVTQTPRYLIKTRGQQVTLSCSPISGHRSVSWYQQTPGQGLQFLFEYFSETQRNKGNFPGRFSGRQFSNSRSEMNVSTLELGDSALYLCASSPGGTGNYGYTFGSGTRLTVV.

The rearrangement joins TRBV6-5 to TRBJ1-5; 11 bases fit TRBD1. Germline V gives CDR1 MNHEY, CDR2 SVGAGI. The CDR3 length is 15 residues. The J segment lost 10 bases and the V segment lost 5 bases, leaving 10 bases of the junction unmatched. Here the CDR3 reads CASSRGGQGAIPQHF. CDR3 coding DNA: TGTGCCAGCAGTCGGGGCGGACAGGGGGCTATACCCCAGCATTTT.

The rearrangement links TRBV7-9 to TRBJ1-2; weak D call: TRBD1 (5 bases). V was shortened by 5 bases and J by 2 bases, with 12 bases between the two germline ends. Germline V gene lookup returns CDR1 SEHNR and CDR2 FQNEAQ (reference sequence). CDR3 length: 14 residues. CDR3 loop: CASSRDSLNYGYTF. The CDR3 DNA follows: TGTGCCAGCAGCCGGGACTCTCTCAACTATGGCTACACCTTC.

The chain joins TRBV6-5 to TRBJ1-5, with TRBD1 as a possible D gene (5 bases). CDR3 size: 15 residues. Germline CDR1 is MNHEY and CDR2 is SVGAGI. The V and J ends lost 7 bases and 0 bases respectively, with 13 bases between them. CDR3: CASMGGANSNQPQHF. As DNA, the CDR3 is TGTGCCAGCATGGGCGGGGCTAATAGCAATCAGCCCCAGCATTTT.

With respect to this clone: The sample carries other DNA sequences with the same CDR3. V usage is TRBV9 and J usage is TRBJ1-2; maybe TRBD1 (5 bases). V was shortened by 1 base and J by 2 bases, with 6 bases between the two germline ends. This CDR3 comprises 13 residues. Germline V CDR1 and CDR2: SGDLS, YYNGEE. The CDR3 nucleotides are TGTGCCAGCAGCGTACAGGGAAACTATGGCTACACCTTC. This translates into CASSVQGNYGYTF.

The chain carries TRBV14 and TRBJ1-1; 9 positions agree with TRBD1. J was trimmed by 6 bases and V by 9 bases; bases with no gene match: 2. This CDR3 is built from 11 residues. The germline V gene encodes CDR1 SGHDN and CDR2 FVKESK. For the CDR3, the DNA is TGTGCCAGTAGACAGGGGGCTGAAGCTTTCTTT. Translated: CASRQGAEAFF.